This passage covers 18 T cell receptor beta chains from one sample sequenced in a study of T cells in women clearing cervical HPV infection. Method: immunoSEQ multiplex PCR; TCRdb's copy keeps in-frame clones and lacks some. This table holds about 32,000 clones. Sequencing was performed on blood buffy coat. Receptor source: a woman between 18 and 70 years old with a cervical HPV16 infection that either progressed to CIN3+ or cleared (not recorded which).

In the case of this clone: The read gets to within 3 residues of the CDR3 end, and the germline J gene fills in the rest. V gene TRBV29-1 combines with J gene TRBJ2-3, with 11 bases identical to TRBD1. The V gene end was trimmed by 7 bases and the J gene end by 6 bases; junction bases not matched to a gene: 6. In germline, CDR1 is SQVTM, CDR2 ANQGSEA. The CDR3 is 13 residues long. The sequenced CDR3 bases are TGCAGCGCTCGGACAGGGGGCTCGGATACG. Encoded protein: CSARTGGSDT. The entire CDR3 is CSARTGGSDTQYF.

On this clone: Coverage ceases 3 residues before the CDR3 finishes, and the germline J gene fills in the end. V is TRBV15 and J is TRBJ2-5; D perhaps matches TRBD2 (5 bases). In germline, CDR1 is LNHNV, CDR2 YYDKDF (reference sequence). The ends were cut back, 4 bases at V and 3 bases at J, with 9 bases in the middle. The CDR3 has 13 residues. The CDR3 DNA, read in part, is TGTGCCACCAGCATGACTAATGAAGAGACC. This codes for CATSMTNEET. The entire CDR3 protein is CATSMTNEETQYF.

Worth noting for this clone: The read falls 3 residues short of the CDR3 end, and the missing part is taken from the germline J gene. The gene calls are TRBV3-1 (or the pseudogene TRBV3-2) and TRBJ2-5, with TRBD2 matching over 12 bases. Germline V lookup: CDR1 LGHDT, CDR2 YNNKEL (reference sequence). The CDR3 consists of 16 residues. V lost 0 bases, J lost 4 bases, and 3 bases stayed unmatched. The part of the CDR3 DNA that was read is TGTGCCAGCAGCCAAGACTTACTAGCGGGGGGAGAGACC. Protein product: CASSQDLLAGGET. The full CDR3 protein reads CASSQDLLAGGETQYF.

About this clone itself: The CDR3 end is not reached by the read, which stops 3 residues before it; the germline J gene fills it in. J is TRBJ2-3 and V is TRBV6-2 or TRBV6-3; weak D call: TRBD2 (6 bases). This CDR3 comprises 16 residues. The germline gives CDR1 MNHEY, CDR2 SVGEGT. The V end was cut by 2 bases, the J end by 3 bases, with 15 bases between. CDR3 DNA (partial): TGTGCCAGCAGTTACCGACTTGCGGGGCCAACAGATACG. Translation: CASSYRLAGPTDT. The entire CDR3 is CASSYRLAGPTDTQYF.

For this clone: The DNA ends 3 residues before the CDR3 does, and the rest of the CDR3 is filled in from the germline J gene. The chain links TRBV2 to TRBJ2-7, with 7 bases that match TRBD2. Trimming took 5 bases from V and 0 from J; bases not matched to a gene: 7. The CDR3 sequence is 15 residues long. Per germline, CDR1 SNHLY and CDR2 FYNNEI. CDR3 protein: CASSNPGLPSYEQYF. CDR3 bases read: TGTGCCAGCAGTAATCCGGGACTACCCTCCTACGAG.

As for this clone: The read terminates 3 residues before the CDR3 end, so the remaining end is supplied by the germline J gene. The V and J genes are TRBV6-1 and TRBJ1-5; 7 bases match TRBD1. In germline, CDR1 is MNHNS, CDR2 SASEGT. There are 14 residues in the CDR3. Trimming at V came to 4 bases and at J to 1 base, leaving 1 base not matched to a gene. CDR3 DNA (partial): TGTGCCAGCAGTGGACAGGGAAGCAATCAGCCC. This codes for CASSGQGSNQP. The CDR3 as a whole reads CASSGQGSNQPQHF.

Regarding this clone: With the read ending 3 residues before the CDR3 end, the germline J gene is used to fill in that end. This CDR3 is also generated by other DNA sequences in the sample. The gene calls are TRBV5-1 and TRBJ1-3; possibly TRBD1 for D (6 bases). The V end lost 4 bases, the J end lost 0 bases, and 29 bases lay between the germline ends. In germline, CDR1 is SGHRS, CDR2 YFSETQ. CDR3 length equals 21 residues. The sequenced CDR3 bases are TGCGCCAGCAGCCGCCGTCCTTCGACACCCGCGGGGGCTTACTCTGGAAACACC. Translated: CASSRRPSTPAGAYSGNT. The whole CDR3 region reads CASSRRPSTPAGAYSGNTIYF. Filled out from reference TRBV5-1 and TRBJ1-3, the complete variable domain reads KAGVTQTPRYLIKTRGQQVTLSCSPISGHRSVSWYQQTPGQGLQFLFEYFSETQRNKGNFPGRFSGRQFSNSRSEMNVSTLELGDSALYLCASSRRPSTPAGAYSGNTIYFGEGSWLTVV.

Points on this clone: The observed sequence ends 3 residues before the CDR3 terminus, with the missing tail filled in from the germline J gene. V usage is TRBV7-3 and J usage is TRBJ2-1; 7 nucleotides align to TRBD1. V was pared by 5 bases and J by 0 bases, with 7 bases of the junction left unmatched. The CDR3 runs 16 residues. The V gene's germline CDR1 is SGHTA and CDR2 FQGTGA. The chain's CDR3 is CASSRYGTVSYNEQFF. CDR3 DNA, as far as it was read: TGTGCCAGCAGCAGATACGGGACAGTCTCCTACAATGAG.

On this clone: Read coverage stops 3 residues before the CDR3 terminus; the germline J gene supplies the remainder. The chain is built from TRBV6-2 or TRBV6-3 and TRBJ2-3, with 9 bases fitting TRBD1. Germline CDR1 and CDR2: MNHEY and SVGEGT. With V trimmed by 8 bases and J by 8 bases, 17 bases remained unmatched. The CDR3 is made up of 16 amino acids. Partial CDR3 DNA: TGTGCCAGCTATTCCTCCGGGACAGGGACTGTCGGTACG. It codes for CASYSSGTGTVGT. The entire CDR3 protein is CASYSSGTGTVGTQYF.

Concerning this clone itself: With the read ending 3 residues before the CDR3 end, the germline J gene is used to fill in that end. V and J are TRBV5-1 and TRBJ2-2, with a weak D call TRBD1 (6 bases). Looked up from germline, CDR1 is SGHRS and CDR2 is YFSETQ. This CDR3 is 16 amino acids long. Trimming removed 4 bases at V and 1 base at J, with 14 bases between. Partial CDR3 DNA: TGCGCCAGCAGCCCACGGACAGCCAAGAACACCGGGGAG. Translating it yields CASSPRTAKNTGE. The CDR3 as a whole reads CASSPRTAKNTGELFF.

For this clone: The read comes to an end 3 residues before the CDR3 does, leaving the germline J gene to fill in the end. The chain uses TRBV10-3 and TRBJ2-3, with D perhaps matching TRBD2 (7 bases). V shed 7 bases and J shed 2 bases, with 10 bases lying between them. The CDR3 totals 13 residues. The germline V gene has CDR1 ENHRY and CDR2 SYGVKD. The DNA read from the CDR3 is TGTGCCATCACCGGGGGGCTCACAGATACG. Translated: CAITGGLTDT. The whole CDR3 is CAITGGLTDTQYF.

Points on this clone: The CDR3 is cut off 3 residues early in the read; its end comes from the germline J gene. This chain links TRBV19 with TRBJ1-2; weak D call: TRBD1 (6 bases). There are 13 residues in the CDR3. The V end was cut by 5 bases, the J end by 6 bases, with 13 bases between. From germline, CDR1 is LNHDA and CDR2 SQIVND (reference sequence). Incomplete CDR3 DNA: TGTGCCAGTAGTGTCGGGACAAACAATGGC. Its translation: CASSVGTNNG. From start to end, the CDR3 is CASSVGTNNGYTF.

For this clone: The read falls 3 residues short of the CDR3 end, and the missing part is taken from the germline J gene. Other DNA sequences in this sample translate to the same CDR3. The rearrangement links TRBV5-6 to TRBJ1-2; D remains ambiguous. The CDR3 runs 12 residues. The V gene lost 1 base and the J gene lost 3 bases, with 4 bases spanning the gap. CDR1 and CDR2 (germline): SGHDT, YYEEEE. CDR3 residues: CASSLRDYGYTF. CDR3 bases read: TGTGCCAGCAGCTTGCGGGACTATGGC.

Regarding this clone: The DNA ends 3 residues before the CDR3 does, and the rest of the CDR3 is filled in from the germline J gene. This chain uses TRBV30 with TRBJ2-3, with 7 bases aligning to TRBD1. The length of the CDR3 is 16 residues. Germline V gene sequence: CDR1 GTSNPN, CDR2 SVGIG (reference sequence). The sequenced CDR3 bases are TGTGCCTGGAGTGGAGTTCGGGGACAGACTAATCAGCCG. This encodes CAWSGVRGQTNQP. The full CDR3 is CAWSGVRGQTNQPQYF.

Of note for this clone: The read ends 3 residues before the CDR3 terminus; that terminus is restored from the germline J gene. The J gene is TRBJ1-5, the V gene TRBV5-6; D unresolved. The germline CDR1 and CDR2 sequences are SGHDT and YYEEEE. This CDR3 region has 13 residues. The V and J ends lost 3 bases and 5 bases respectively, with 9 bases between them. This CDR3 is CASSSGPYQPQHF. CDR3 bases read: TGTGCCAGCAGCTCGGGTCCTTATCAGCCC.

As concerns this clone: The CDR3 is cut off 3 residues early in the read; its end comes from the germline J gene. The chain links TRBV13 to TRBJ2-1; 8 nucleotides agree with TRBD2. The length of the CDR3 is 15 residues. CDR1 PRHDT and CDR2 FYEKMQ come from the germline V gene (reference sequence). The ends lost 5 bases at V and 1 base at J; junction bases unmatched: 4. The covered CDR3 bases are TGTGCCAGCAGCCGGAGCGGGGGTTCCTACAATGAG. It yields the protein CASSRSGGSYNE. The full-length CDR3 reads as CASSRSGGSYNEQFF.

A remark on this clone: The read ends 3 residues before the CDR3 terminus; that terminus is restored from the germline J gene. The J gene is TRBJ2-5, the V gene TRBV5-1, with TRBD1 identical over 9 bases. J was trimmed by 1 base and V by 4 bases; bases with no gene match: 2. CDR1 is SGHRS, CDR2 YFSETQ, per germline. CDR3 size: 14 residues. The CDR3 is CASSRDRVQETQYF. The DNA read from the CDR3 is TGCGCCAGCAGCCGGGACAGGGTCCAAGAGACC.

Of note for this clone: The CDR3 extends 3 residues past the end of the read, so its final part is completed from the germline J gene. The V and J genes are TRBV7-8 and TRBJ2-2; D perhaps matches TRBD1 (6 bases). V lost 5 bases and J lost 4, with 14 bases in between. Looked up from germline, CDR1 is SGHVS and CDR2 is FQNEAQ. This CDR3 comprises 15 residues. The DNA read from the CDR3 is TGTGCCAGCAGCCAACACGAAGGGGGCACCGGGGAG. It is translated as CASSQHEGGTGE. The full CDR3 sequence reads CASSQHEGGTGELFF.